This T cell receptor (beta chain) was captured by sequencing in a study of T cell responses to AZD1222 COVID-19 vaccine. On the study more broadly: Samples with a second dose at about 4 or about 12 weeks were pooled together.

Data came from immunoSEQ multiplex PCR; TCRdb stores just in-frame clones and leaves some out. Of tens of thousands of clones listed, 80% to 90% are singletons. The study's findings and limits: At baseline, just six AZD1222 recipients tested seropositive. The study found vaccine-associated CD4 TCRs spanning spike, dominant at 160-218 and 743-854. The reported proportion of spike-specific TCRs targeting unmutated variant regions was nearly half.

The CDR3 runs to 14 residues. V lost 9 bases and J 4 bases, leaving 16 bases between the germline ends. The germline V gene has CDR1 LNHNV and CDR2 YYDKDF (reference sequence). This clone was found once. Its antigen is still unknown. This receptor was identified in an adult in good health. This chain links TRBV15 with TRBJ1-3; D is possibly TRBD1 (6 bases). The material sequenced was peripheral blood, taken on day 0 of AZD1222 vaccination. CDR3 DNA sequence: TGTGCCACTCAAGGGACCGGGACAGGAAACACCATATATTTT. Protein product: CATQGTGTGNTIYF. The full variable domain, in which reference TRBV15 and TRBJ1-3 provide the parts outside the CDR3, is DAMVIQNPRYQVTQFGKPVTLSCSQTLNHNVMYWYQQKSSQAPKLLFHYYDKDFNNEADTPDNFQSRRPNTSFCFLDIRSPGLGDTAMYLCATQGTGTGNTIYFGEGSWLTVV.